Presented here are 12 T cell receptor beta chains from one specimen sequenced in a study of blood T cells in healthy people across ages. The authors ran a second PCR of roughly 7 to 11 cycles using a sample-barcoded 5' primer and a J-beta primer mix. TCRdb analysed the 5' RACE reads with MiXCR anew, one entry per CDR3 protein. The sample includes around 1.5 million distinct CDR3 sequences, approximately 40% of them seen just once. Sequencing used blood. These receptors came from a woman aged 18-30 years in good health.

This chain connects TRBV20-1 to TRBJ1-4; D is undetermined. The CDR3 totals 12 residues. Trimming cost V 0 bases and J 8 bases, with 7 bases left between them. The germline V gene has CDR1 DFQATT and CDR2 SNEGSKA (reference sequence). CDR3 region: CSARDAGEKLFF. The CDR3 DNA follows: TGCAGTGCTAGAGACGCGGGAGAAAAACTGTTTTTT.

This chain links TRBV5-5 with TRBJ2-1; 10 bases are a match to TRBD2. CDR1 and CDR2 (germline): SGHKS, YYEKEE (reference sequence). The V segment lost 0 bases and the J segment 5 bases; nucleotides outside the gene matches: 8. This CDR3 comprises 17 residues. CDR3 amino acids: CASSLVLAGEIHNEQFF. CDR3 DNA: TGTGCCAGCAGCTTGGTTCTAGCGGGGGAGATCCACAATGAGCAGTTCTTC.

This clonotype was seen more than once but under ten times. The CDR3 nucleotides read TGTGCCAGCAGCTTAACGGTTGGGGATTGGGCTGAAGCTTTCTTT. Translation gives CASSLTVGDWAEAFF. V and J are TRBV7-3 and TRBJ1-1; no clear D. Germline CDR1 and CDR2: SGHTA and FQGTGA. The V and J ends lost 0 bases and 6 bases respectively, with 14 bases between them. The CDR3 covers 15 residues.

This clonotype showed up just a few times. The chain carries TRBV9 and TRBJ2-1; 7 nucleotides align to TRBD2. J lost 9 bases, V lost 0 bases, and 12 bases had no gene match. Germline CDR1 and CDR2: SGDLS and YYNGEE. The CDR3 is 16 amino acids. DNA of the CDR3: TGTGCCAGCAGCGTAGGCCCCGGGACTACCTTGGGTGAGCAGTTCTTC. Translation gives CASSVGPGTTLGEQFF.

The CDR3 DNA reads as TGCGCCAGCAGCGCCGGGACCCTAAGCACAGATACGCAGTATTTT. Its protein is CASSAGTLSTDTQYF. The gene calls are TRBV5-1 and TRBJ2-3; D could derive from TRBD1 or TRBD2 (5 bases each). Germline lookup yields CDR1 SGHRS and CDR2 YFSETQ. The CDR3 extends over 15 amino acids. Trimming took 4 bases from V and 0 from J, leaving 12 bases between them.

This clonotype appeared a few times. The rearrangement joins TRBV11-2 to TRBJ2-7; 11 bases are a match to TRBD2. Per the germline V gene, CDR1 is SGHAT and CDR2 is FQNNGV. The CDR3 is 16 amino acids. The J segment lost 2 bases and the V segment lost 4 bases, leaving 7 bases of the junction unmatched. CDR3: CASSSRTSGRPYEQYF. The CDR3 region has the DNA TGTGCCAGCAGCTCCCGGACTAGCGGGCGACCCTACGAGCAGTACTTC.

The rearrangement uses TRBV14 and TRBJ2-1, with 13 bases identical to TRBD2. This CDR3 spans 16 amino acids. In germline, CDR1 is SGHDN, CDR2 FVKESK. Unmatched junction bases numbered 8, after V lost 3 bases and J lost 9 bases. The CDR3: CASSQSGTSGTPEQFF. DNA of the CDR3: TGTGCCAGCAGCCAGTCAGGGACTAGCGGGACCCCTGAGCAGTTCTTC.

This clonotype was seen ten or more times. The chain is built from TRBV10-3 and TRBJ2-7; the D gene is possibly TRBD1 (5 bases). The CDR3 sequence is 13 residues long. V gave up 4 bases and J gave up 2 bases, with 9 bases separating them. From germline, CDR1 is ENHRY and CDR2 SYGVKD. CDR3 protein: CAISGQGTYEQYF. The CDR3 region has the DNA TGTGCCATCAGTGGCCAGGGCACCTACGAGCAGTACTTC.

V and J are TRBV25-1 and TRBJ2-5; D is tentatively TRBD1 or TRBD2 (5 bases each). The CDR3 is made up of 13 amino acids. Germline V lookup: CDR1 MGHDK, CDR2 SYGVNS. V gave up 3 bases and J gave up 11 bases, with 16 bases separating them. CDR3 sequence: CASSDPRGNEQYF. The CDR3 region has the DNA TGTGCCAGCAGTGACCCTCGGGGCAATGAGCAGTACTTC.

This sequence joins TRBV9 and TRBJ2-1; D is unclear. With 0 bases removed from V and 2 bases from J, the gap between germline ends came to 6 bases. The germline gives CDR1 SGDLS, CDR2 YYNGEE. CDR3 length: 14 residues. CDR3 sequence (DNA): TGTGCCAGCAGCGTAGAGAGCACCTACAATGAGCAGTTCTTC. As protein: CASSVESTYNEQFF. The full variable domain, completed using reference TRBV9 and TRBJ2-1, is DSGVTQTPKHLITATGQRVTLRCSPRSGDLSVYWYQQSLDQGLQFLIQYYNGEERAKGNILERFSAQQFPDLHSELNLSSLELGDSALYFCASSVESTYNEQFFGPGTRLTVL.

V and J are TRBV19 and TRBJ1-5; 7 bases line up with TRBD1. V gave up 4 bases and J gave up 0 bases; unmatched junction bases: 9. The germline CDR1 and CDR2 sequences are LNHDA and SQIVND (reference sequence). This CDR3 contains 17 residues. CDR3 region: CASSTDRASYSNQPQHF. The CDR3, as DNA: TGTGCCAGTAGTACCGACAGGGCCTCATATAGCAATCAGCCCCAGCATTTT.

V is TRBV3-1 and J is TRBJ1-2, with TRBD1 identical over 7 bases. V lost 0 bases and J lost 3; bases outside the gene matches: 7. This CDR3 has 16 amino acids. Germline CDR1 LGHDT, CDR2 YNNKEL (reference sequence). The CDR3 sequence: CASSQERFDRDYGYTF. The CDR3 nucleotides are TGTGCCAGCAGCCAAGAGCGGTTTGACAGGGACTATGGCTACACCTTC.